Listed below are T cell receptor beta chains from one sample, sequenced in a study of cytomegalovirus exposure and HLA in healthy donors. Libraries were prepared by immunoSEQ multiplex PCR; TCRdb keeps only in-frame clonotypes and omits some of them. The sample lists around 97,000 clones; about three quarters were seen once. Sequenced input: PBMCs. The receptors were gathered from a man aged 35 to 55 in good health and CMV-seronegative. The CDR3 runs from the conserved cysteine through the conserved F or W. D genes are given only for firm matches. Size values are once, few and many counts, or a class for expanded clones, and some rows have none.

J | size | V | D | DNA | CDR3
TRBJ2-7 | NA | TRBV5-6 | NA | TGTGCCAGCCGAGATTTATTACAGGGACCAACCTACGAGCAGTACTTC | CASRDLLQGPTYEQYF
TRBJ1-5 | few | TRBV27 | NA | TGTGCCAGCAGTTTGCAGGGCAATCAGCCCCAGCATTTT | CASSLQGNQPQHF
TRBJ2-2 | NA | TRBV30 | TRBD1 | TGTGCCCAGAAACAGGGGGTCTTAACCGGGGAGCTGTTTTTT | CAQKQGVLTGELFF
TRBJ1-5 | few | TRBV4-3 | TRBD1 | TGCGCCAGCAGCCAAGATCCCGGACAGGGGGCTCATAGCAATCAGCCCCAGCATTTT | CASSQDPGQGAHSNQPQHF
TRBJ1-5 | NA | TRBV5-8 | TRBD1 | TGTGCCAGCAGCCAATCCGGGACAGGGTATTTTGGCAATCAGCCCCAGCATTTT | CASSQSGTGYFGNQPQHF
TRBJ2-7 | NA | TRBV4-1 | NA | TGCGCCAGCAGCCAAGATAATCGTCCGGTCGAGCAGTACTTC | CASSQDNRPVEQYF
TRBJ2-5 | NA | TRBV7-9 | TRBD2 | TGTGCCAGCAGCTGGGGACTAGCGGGGTACCAAGAGACCCAGTACTTC | CASSWGLAGYQETQYF
TRBJ1-6 | many | TRBV7-2 | TRBD1 | TGTGCCAGCAGCTTAGACAGGGGTGATTCACCCCTCCACTTT | CASSLDRGDSPLHF
TRBJ2-2 | NA | TRBV2 | TRBD2 | TGTGCCAGCAGGGCGCGCGGGGGGGGCACCGGGGAGCTGTTTTTT | CASRARGGGTGELFF
TRBJ2-3 | NA | TRBV5-1 | TRBD2 | TGCGCCAGCAGCTTGGGATGGACTAGGGGCACAGATACGCAGTATTTT | CASSLGWTRGTDTQYF
TRBJ2-3 | NA | TRBV5-1 | TRBD2 | TGCGCCAGCAGCATCAGCGGGGGGGGCACAGATACGCAGTATTTT | CASSISGGGTDTQYF
TRBJ2-3 | NA | TRBV5-7 | NA | TGTGCCAGCAGCTTCCGGGATCCAGGAGATACGCAGTATTTT | CASSFRDPGDTQYF
TRBJ2-7 | NA | TRBV5-1 | TRBD1 | TGCGCCAGCAGCTTGAATACAGGGGGCATCTACGAGCAGTACTTC | CASSLNTGGIYEQYF
TRBJ2-5 | NA | TRBV29-1 | NA | TGCAGCGTTGAGGGTCCGGGACTCCGAGAGACCCAGTACTTC | CSVEGPGLRETQYF
TRBJ2-7 | few | TRBV5-1 | TRBD2 | TGCGCCAGCAGCATGAGCGGGGGGCCCTCCTACGAGCAGTACTTC | CASSMSGGPSYEQYF